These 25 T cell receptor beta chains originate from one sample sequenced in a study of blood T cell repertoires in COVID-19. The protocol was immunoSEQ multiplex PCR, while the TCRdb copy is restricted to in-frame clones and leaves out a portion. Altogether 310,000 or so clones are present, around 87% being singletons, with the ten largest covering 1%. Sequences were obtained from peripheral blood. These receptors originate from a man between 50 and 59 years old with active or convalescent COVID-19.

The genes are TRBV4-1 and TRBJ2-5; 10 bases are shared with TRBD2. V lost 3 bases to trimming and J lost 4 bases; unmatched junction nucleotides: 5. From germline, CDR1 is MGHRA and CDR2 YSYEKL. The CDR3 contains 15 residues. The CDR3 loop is CASSQASGSRETQYF. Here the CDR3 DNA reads TGCGCCAGCAGCCAGGCTAGCGGGAGTCGAGAGACCCAGTACTTC.

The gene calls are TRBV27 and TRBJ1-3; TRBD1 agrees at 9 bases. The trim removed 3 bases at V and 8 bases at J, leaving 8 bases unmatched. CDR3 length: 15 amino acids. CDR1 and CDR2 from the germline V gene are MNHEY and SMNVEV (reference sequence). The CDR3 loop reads CASSLRGTGLYTIYF. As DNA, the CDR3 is TGTGCCAGCAGTTTGAGAGGGACAGGGTTATACACCATATATTTT.

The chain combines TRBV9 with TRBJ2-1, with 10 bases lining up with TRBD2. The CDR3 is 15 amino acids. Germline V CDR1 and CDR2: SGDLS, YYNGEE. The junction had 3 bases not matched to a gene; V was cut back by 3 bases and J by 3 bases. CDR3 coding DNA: TGTGCCAGCAGCGCATTAGCGGGGGGCTACAATGAGCAGTTCTTC. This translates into CASSALAGGYNEQFF.

CDR3 loop: CASSSRTSGGGADTQYF. The CDR3 DNA is TGTGCCAGCAGCTCTCGGACTAGCGGGGGGGGAGCAGATACGCAGTATTTT. J is TRBJ2-3 and V is TRBV5-4; 15 bases fit TRBD2. The CDR3 is 17 residues long. Per germline, CDR1 SGHNT and CDR2 YYREEE (reference sequence). Trimming at V came to 3 bases and at J to 4 bases, leaving 6 bases not matched to a gene.

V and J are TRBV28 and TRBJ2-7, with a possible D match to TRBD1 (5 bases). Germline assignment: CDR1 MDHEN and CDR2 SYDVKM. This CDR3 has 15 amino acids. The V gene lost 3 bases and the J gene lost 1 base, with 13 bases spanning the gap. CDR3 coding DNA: TGTGCCAGCAGTTTTCAGGGCTCTCCTTCCTACGAGCAGTACTTC. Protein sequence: CASSFQGSPSYEQYF.

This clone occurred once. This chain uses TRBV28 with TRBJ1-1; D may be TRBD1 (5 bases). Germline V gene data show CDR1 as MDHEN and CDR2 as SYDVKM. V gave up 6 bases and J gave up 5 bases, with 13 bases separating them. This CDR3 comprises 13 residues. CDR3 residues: CASRFAGFTEAFF. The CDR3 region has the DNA TGTGCCAGCAGGTTCGCAGGGTTTACTGAAGCTTTCTTT.

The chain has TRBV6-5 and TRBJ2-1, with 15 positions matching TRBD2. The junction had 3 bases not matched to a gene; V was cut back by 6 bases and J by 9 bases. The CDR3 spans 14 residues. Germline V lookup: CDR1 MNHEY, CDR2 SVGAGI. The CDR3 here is CASRTGLAGGEQFF. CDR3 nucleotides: TGTGCCAGCAGAACGGGACTAGCGGGAGGTGAGCAGTTCTTC.

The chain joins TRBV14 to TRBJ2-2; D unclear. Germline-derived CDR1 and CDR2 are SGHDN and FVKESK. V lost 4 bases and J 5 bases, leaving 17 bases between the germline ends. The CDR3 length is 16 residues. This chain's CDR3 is CASSRRRALLTGELFF. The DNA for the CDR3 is TGTGCCAGCAGCCGCCGAAGAGCCCTGCTAACCGGGGAGCTGTTTTTT.

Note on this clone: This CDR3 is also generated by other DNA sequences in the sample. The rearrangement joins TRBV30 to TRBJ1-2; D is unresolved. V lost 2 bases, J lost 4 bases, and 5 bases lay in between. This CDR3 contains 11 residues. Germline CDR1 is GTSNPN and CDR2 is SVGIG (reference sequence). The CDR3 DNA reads TGTGCCTGGAGTCTCAGCTATGGCTACACCTTC. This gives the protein CAWSLSYGYTF.

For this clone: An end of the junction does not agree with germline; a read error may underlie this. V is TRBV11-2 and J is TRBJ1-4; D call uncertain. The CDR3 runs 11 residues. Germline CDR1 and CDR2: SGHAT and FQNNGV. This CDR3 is CASSGGGEEAF. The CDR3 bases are TGTGCCAGCAGCGGTGGAGGCGAGGAGGCCTTT.

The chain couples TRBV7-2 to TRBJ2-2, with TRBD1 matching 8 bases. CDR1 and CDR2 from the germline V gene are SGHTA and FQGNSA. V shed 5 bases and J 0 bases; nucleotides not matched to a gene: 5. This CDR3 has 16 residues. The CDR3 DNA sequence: TGTGCCAGCAGCAAACAGGGGGTCGCGAACACCGGGGAGCTGTTTTTT. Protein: CASSKQGVANTGELFF.

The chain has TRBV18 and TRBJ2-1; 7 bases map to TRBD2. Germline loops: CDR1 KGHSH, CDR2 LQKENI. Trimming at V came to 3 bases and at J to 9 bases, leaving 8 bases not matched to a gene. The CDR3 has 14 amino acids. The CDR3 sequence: CASSPQGGDGEQFF. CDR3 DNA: TGTGCCAGCTCACCTCAGGGAGGGGACGGTGAGCAGTTCTTC.

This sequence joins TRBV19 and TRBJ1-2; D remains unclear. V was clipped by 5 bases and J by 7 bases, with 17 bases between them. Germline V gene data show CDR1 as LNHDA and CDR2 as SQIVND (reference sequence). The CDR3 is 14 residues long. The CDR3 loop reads CASSPRVGESGYTF. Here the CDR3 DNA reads TGTGCCAGTAGTCCGAGGGTTGGGGAATCTGGCTACACCTTC.

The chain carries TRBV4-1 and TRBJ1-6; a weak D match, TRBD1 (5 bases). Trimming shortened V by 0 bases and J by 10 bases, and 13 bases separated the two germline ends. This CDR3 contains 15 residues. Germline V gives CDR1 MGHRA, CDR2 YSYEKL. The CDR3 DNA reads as TGCGCCAGCAGCCAAGAGGGGGGATGGGGATCACCCCTCCACTTT. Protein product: CASSQEGGWGSPLHF.

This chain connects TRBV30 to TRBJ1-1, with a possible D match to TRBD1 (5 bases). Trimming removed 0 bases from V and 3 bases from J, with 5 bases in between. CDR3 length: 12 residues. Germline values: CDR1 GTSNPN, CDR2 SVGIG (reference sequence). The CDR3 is CAWSVQDTEAFF. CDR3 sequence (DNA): TGTGCCTGGAGTGTACAGGACACTGAAGCTTTCTTT.

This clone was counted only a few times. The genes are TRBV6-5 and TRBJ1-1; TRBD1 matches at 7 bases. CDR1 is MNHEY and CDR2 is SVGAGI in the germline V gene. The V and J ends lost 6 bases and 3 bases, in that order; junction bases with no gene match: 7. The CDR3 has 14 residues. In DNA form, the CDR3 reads TGTGCCAGCAGCGAGACAGGGCCCTACACTGAAGCTTTCTTT. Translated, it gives CASSETGPYTEAFF.

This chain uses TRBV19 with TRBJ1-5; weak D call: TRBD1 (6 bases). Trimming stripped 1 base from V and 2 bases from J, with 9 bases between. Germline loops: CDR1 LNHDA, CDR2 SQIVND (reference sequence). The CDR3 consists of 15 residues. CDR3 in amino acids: CASSIAQGRNQPQHF. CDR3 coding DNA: TGTGCCAGTAGTATAGCACAGGGCCGCAATCAGCCCCAGCATTTT.

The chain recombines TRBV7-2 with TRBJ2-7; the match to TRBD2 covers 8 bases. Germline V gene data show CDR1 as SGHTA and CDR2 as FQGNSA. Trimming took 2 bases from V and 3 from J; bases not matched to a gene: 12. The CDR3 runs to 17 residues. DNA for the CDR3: TGTGCCAGCAGCTTACCCGGGGGGGCAGGGGTCCGCTACGAGCAGTACTTC. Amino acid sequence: CASSLPGGAGVRYEQYF.

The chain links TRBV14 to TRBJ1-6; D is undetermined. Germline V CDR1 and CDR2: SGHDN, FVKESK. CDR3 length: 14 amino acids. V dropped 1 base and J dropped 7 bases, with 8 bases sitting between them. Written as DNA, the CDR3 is TGTGCCAGCAGCCAAGTCAGTCGCAATTCACCCCTCCACTTT. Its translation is CASSQVSRNSPLHF.

The CDR3 DNA sequence: TGTGCCAGCAGTGCGGGACAGGGATATCAGCCCCAGCATTTT. Translating it yields CASSAGQGYQPQHF. The chain is built from TRBV28 and TRBJ1-5, with 9 bases fitting TRBD1. This CDR3 has 14 amino acids. Germline-derived CDR1 and CDR2 are MDHEN and SYDVKM. Losses at the gene ends were 5 bases for V and 5 bases for J; bases not matched to a gene: 4. The whole variable domain, remainder taken from reference TRBV28 and TRBJ1-5, is DVKVTQSSRYLVKRTGEKVFLECVQDMDHENMFWYRQDPGLGLRLIYFSYDVKMKEKGDIPEGYSVSREKKERFSLILESASTNQTSMYLCASSAGQGYQPQHFGDGTRLSIL.

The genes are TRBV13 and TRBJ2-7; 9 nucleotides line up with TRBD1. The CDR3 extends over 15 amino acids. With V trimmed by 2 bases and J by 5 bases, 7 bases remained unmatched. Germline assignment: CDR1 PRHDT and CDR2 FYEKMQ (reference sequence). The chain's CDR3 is CASSLSRDRGDEQYF. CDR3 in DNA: TGTGCCAGCAGCTTAAGCCGTGACAGGGGGGACGAGCAGTACTTC.

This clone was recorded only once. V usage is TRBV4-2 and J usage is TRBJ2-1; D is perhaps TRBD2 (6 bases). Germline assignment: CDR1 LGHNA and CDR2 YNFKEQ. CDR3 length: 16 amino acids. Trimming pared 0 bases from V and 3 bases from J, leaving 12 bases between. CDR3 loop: CASSQDRGRYYNEQFF. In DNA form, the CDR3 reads TGTGCCAGCAGCCAAGATCGGGGGAGATACTACAATGAGCAGTTCTTC.

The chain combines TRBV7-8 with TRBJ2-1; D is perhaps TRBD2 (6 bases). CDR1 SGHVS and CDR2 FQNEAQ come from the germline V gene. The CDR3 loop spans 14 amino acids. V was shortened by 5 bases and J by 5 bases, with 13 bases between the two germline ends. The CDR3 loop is CASSPGLRDNEQFF. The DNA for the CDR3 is TGTGCCAGCAGCCCGGGACTGAGGGACAATGAGCAGTTCTTC.

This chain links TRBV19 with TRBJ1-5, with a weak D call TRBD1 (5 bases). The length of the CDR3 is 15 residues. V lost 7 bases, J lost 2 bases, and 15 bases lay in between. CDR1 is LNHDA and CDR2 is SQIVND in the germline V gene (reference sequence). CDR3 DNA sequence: TGTGCCAGTAAAGGAAACTGGGGCGGCAATCAGCCCCAGCATTTT. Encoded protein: CASKGNWGGNQPQHF.

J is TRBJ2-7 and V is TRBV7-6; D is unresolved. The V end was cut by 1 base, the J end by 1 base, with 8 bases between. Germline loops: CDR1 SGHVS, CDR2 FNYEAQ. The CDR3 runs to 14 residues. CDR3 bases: TGTGCCAGCAGCTTAGAAGCTTTTTCCTACGAGCAGTACTTC. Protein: CASSLEAFSYEQYF.